This paragraph covers one T cell receptor beta chain sequence. Its specific antigen is unknown. Within one base of it there is no much larger clone, and no base qualities were kept. Total RNA was extracted from unfractionated whole blood collected in Tempus Blood RNA tubes. Five healthy volunteers acted as controls for TCR sequencing and had blood drawn at day 0, 2 weeks and 6 weeks. The sample belongs to a study of human T cells and chemical hapten exposure (dated by TCRdb to 2020 to 2023). Context from the whole study: The libraries were sequenced as a pool, and the TCR yield per sample differed mostly because of small variations in library volumes within the pool. This study followed changes in the peripheral blood TCR repertoire in vivo during primary and secondary sensitization of alopecia patients to the hapten diphenylcyclopropenone (DPC). Overall study outcomes, separate from this receptor: Repeated subsampling changed both the strength of the expansion versus patch-test correlation and the threshold at which that correlation became significant. No change with DPC sensitization was found in the number of TCRs above 1 in 1000 frequency, and no evidence of global repertoire structure alterations was found.

For CDR1 and CDR2, the germline V gene (reference sequence) lists LGHDT and YNNKEL. The CDR3 runs 20 residues from the cysteine to the phenylalanine. Of all the DNA, just the CDR3 is kept, 60 bases in frame from base 1. Compared with germline, V lacks 4 bases and J lacks 7 bases; bases without a gene match: 21. During library preparation, unique molecular identifiers were attached to individual cDNA molecules so that TCRs could be counted quantitatively and reproducibly. For every blood RNA sample, sequencing covered both the TCR alpha and TCR beta chains. Per the original workflow: A median of roughly 98,000 TCRs per sample was observed, with a range of about 20,000 to 750,000. The Decombinator software suite was used to annotate the V, J and CDR3 of the TCR reads. Every sample was subsampled to the same number of TCRs (28,000) for the PS versus PT1 abundance plots. Expanded TCRs were defined as absent before sensitization and observed at least eight times at the 2-week time point. TCRdb reprocessing: public reads trimmed at Q25 with fastp, clones called with MiXCR, in-frame beta chains kept. Each entry merges the rows of one CDR3 protein and shows their most common DNA and genes. TCRdb, rather than the study authors, made the V and J calls. Present in this sample are roughly 120,000 distinct CDR3 sequences, 8.5% of which were seen just once. The leading ten clones occupy 1.1% to 1.5% of the sample.

Sequenced input: whole blood. The V gene is TRBV3-1 and the J gene is TRBJ2-1; TRBD1 matches 11 bases in the middle. The TCR was taken from a human donor in good health. Some clones in this sample may be carry-over from other donors' samples. Donor details come from another sample of the same person, matched by shared clones. The sequence in DNA is TGTGCCAGCAGCCCCCTGGGGGGACAGGGGGAACGCGGGATTAGGAATGAGCAGTTCTTC. Its translation reads: CASSPLGGQGERGIRNEQFF.